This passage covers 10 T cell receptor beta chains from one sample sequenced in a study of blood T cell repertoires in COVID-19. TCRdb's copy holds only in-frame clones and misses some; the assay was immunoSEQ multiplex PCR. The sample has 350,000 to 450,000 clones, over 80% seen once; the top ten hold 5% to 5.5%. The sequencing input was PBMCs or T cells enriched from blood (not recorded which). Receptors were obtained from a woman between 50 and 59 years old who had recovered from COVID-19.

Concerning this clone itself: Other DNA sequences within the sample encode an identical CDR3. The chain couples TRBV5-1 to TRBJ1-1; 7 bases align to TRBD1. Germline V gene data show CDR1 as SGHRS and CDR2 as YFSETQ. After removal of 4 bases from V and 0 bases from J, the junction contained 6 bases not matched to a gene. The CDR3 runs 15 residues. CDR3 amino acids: CASSLAGTVNTEAFF. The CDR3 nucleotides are TGCGCCAGCAGCCTAGCAGGGACAGTGAACACTGAAGCTTTCTTT.

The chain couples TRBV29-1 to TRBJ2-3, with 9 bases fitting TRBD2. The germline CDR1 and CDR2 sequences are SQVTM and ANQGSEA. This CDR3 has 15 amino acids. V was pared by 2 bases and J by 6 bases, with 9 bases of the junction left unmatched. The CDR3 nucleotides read TGCAGCGTTGAAAAGCTAGCGGGACCGGCCGATACGCAGTATTTT. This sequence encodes CSVEKLAGPADTQYF.

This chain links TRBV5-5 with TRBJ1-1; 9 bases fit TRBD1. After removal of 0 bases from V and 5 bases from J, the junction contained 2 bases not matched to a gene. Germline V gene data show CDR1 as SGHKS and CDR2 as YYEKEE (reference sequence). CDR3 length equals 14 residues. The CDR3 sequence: CASSLDRGRTEAFF. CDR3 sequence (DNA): TGTGCCAGCAGCTTGGACAGGGGGCGGACTGAAGCTTTCTTT.

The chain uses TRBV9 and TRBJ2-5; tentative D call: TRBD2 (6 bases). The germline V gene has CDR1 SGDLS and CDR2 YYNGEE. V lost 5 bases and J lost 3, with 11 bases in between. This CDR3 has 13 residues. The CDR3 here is CASSQWGEETQYF. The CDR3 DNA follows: TGTGCCAGCAGTCAGTGGGGGGAAGAGACCCAGTACTTC.

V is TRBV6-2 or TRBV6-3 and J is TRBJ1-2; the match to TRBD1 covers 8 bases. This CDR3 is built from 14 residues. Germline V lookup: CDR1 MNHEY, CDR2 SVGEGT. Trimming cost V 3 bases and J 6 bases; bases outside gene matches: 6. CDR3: CASSYIGQGDGYTF. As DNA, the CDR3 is TGTGCCAGCAGTTATATTGGACAGGGCGATGGCTACACCTTC.

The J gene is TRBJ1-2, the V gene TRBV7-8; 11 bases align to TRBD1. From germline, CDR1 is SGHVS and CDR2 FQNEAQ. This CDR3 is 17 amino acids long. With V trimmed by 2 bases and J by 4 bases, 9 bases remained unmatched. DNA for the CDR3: TGTGCCAGCAGCTTAAAAGTGGGGACAGGGGGACTCTATGGCTACACCTTC. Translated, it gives CASSLKVGTGGLYGYTF.

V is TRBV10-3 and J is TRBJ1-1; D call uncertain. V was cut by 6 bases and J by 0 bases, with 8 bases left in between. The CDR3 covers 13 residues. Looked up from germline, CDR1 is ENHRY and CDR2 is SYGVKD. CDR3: CAIRNFMNTEAFF. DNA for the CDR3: TGTGCCATCAGAAACTTTATGAACACTGAAGCTTTCTTT.

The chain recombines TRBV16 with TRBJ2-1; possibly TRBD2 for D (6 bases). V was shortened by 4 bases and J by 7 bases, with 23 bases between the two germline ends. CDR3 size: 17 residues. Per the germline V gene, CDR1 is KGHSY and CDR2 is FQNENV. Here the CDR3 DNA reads TGTGCCAGCAGCCTTCGCTTGGGGTTTGAGGGAGGAAATGAGCAGTTCTTC. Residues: CASSLRLGFEGGNEQFF.

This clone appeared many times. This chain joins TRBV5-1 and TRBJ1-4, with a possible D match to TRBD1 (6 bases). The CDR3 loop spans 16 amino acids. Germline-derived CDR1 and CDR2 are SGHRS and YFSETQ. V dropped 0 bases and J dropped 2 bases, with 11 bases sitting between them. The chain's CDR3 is CASSLASGATNEKLFF. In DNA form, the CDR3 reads TGCGCCAGCAGCTTGGCCTCAGGGGCGACTAATGAAAAACTGTTTTTT.

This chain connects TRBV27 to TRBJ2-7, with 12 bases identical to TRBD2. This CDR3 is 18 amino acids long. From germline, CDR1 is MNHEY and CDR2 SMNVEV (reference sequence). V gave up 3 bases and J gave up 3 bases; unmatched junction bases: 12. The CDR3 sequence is CASSLGRGLAGFGYEQYF. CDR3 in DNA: TGTGCCAGCAGTTTGGGGAGGGGACTAGCGGGCTTCGGCTACGAGCAGTACTTC.